The 7 T cell receptor beta chains in this list originate from one sample, sequenced in a study of beta chain features in type 1 diabetes. Expressed TCRB transcripts were sequenced because the entire RNA isolate underwent reverse transcription. Sequenced by immunoSEQ multiplex PCR; TCRdb stores in-frame clones only, minus some. Of hundreds of thousands of clones in the sample, roughly a sixth are singletons; the top ten hold about 0.093%. The sample taken for sequencing was naive CD4+ T cells from blood. Every receptor here comes from a man between 18 and 35 years old in good health.

This clone occurred a few times. The chain joins TRBV4-3 to TRBJ2-3; perhaps TRBD1 as D (5 bases). The CDR3 has 18 amino acids. V lost 1 base, J lost 0 bases, and 17 bases lay in between. Germline CDR1 and CDR2: LGHNA and YSLEER. The CDR3 DNA reads as TGCGCCAGCAGCCAAGTCGTCCCAGGGCCCTCGAGCACAGATACGCAGTATTTT. Protein: CASSQVVPGPSSTDTQYF.

Regarding this clone: At one end, the junction sequence differs from germline, possibly due to a read error. This chain uses TRBV20-1 with TRBJ1-1, with D possibly TRBD1 on 5 matching bases. This CDR3 is built from 10 residues. The germline V gene encodes CDR1 DFQATT and CDR2 SNEGSKA (reference sequence). The CDR3: CSALNLAGTF. In nucleotides, the CDR3 is TGCAGTGCTCTAAACTTGGCAGGGACCTTT.

This clone occurred a few times. The rearrangement joins TRBV29-1 to TRBJ2-4; 9 nucleotides agree with TRBD1. CDR3 length: 13 amino acids. Germline V gene data show CDR1 as SQVTM and CDR2 as ANQGSEA. The V and J ends lost 7 bases and 6 bases, in that order; junction bases with no gene match: 7. CDR3 sequence reads: CSAGGTGINIQYF. The CDR3 DNA sequence: TGCAGCGCTGGGGGGACAGGGATAAACATTCAGTACTTC.

The CDR3: CASSELGQGTEAFF. The CDR3 bases are TGTGCCAGCAGTGAACTGGGACAGGGGACTGAAGCTTTCTTT. V and J are TRBV6-1 and TRBJ1-1, with TRBD1 matching over 10 bases. With V trimmed by 2 bases and J by 5 bases, 2 bases remained unmatched. This CDR3 comprises 14 residues. Germline loops: CDR1 MNHNS, CDR2 SASEGT.

This chain links TRBV7-9 with TRBJ2-7; D unclear. The V gene's germline CDR1 is SEHNR and CDR2 FQNEAQ (reference sequence). This CDR3 has 11 residues. Trimming took off 4 bases at V and 3 bases at J, with 4 bases between the two ends. In DNA form, the CDR3 reads TGTGCCAGCAGCTACCTCTACGAGCAGTACTTC. Protein product: CASSYLYEQYF.

This chain joins TRBV4-2 and TRBJ1-5, with TRBD1 matching over 7 bases. With V trimmed by 0 bases and J by 5 bases, 1 base remained unmatched. Germline CDR1 reads LGHNA; CDR2 reads YNFKEQ. CDR3 size: 14 residues. The CDR3 DNA is TGTGCCAGCAGCCAAGAAGGGGGCTATCAGCCCCAGCATTTT. Its protein is CASSQEGGYQPQHF.

In this sample, this clone turned up a few times. The gene calls are TRBV5-1 and TRBJ1-5, with a tentative D call TRBD1 (5 bases). CDR3 length: 16 amino acids. Germline V lookup: CDR1 SGHRS, CDR2 YFSETQ. The ends were cut back, 0 bases at V and 1 base at J, with 11 bases in the middle. The CDR3 here is CASSLEGGVSNQPQHF. The CDR3 DNA follows: TGCGCCAGCAGCTTGGAAGGAGGGGTGAGCAATCAGCCCCAGCATTTT.